These 20 T cell receptor beta chains originate from one sample sequenced in a study of T cell clonality in common variable immunodeficiency (dated by TCRdb to the mid-2010s). Library creation used the immunoSEQ multiplex PCR assay. This immuneACCESS table, as held by TCRdb, lists in-frame sequences with V and J called but not all clones. Of the missing ones, under half trace to an unresolved V gene in checked studies; the others have no known cause. This sample has approximately 56,000 clones, none of them a singleton. More than 2% of the sample is held by the ten biggest clonotypes. Material for sequencing was peripheral blood mononuclear cells. These receptors came from a person aged 18-69 years in good health.

This clone was counted at least ten times. The read stops 3 residues short of the end of the CDR3; the missing end is completed from the germline J gene. The chain links TRBV5-1 to TRBJ1-6; possibly TRBD1 for D (5 bases). CDR1 and CDR2 from the germline V gene are SGHRS and YFSETQ. V lost 1 base and J 7 bases, leaving 9 bases between the germline ends. This CDR3 contains 14 residues. The DNA read from the CDR3 is TGCGCCAGCAGCTTGAGTGACAGCAATTCACCC. Its translation is CASSLSDSNSP. The whole CDR3 sequence reads CASSLSDSNSPLHF.

This clone was counted at least ten times. The read is 3 residues too short to cover the CDR3 end, so that end is filled in from the germline J gene. The V call is TRBV12-3 or TRBV12-4, the J call TRBJ2-5; D uncertain. The CDR3 sequence is 13 residues long. The V gene lost 7 bases and the J gene lost 5 bases, with 14 bases spanning the gap. The CDR3 DNA, read in part, is TGTGCCAGCACCTTGACTGCCGGCGAGACC. Its protein is CASTLTAGET. The full CDR3 protein reads CASTLTAGETQYF.

This clone was observed many times. The part of the CDR3 DNA that was read is TGCAGCGAGGGGGGGGCAAGCACAGATACG. As protein: CSEGGASTDT. The CDR3, in full, reads CSEGGASTDTQYF. The rearrangement joins TRBV29-1 to TRBJ2-3; weak D call: TRBD2 (7 bases). The CDR3 goes on 3 residues after the read ends, and that part is filled in from the germline J gene. V was shortened by 7 bases and J by 0 bases, with 11 bases between the two germline ends. Germline V lookup: CDR1 SQVTM, CDR2 ANQGSEA. The CDR3 loop spans 13 amino acids.

This clone was observed many times. With the read ending 3 residues before the CDR3 end, the germline J gene is used to fill in that end. The chain employs TRBV7-8 and TRBJ2-7, with TRBD1 matching 7 bases. CDR3 length: 16 residues. Trimming took 5 bases from V and 6 from J; bases not matched to a gene: 16. Germline V CDR1 and CDR2: SGHVS, FQNEAQ. The DNA read from the CDR3 is TGTGCCAGCAGCCCCCATGCCGACAGGGCTTCATCCGAG. Its translation is CASSPHADRASSE. The whole CDR3 sequence reads CASSPHADRASSEQYF.

This clone appeared many times. The read gets to within 3 residues of the CDR3 end, and the germline J gene fills in the rest. The genes are TRBV7-2 and TRBJ2-4; TRBD1 or TRBD2 may be the D gene (7 bases each). V dropped 7 bases and J dropped 7 bases, with 17 bases sitting between them. The CDR3 loop spans 14 amino acids. In germline, CDR1 is SGHTA, CDR2 FQGNSA. This CDR3 is CASTPGGGPNIQYF. CDR3 DNA, as far as it was read: TGTGCCAGCACCCCAGGGGGAGGGCCCAACATT.

This clone came up many times. The CDR3 is cut off 3 residues early in the read; its end comes from the germline J gene. The chain joins TRBV7-6 to TRBJ2-1, with 7 bases aligning to TRBD2. Looked up from germline, CDR1 is SGHVS and CDR2 is FNYEAQ. The CDR3 totals 17 residues. The V gene end was trimmed by 5 bases and the J gene end by 4 bases; junction bases not matched to a gene: 14. The CDR3 sequence is CASSSAERGVVYNEQFF. CDR3 DNA (partial): TGTGCCAGCAGCAGCGCGGAACGGGGGGTGGTTTACAATGAG.

This clone occurred many times. The read ends 3 residues shy of where the CDR3 ends; the end is completed using the germline J gene. The chain uses TRBV2 and TRBJ1-1; 8 bases agree with TRBD1. This CDR3 is built from 13 residues. Trimming took 8 bases from V and 2 from J; bases not matched to a gene: 4. The germline V gene has CDR1 SNHLY and CDR2 FYNNEI. CDR3 loop: CASAGTGNTEAFF. The DNA read from the CDR3 is TGTGCCAGCGCTGGGACAGGTAACACTGAA.

This clone showed up just a few times. The CDR3 reads CASSIGPPAGATGELFF. CDR3 DNA, as far as it was read: TGTGCCAGTAGTATAGGCCCCCCAGCGGGAGCCACCGGGGAG. The V gene is TRBV19, the J gene TRBJ2-2, with 8 bases lining up with TRBD2. The missing CDR3 end, 3 residues past where the read stops, is filled in from the germline J gene. The CDR3 runs to 17 residues. CDR1 and CDR2 from the germline V gene are LNHDA and SQIVND (reference sequence). The ends lost 1 base at V and 4 bases at J; junction bases unmatched: 8. The entire variable domain, with the rest obtained from reference TRBV19 and TRBJ2-2, is as follows: DGGITQSPKYLFRKEGQNVTLSCEQNLNHDAMYWYRQDPGQGLRLIYYSQIVNDFQKGDIAEGYSVSREKKESFPLTVTSAQKNPTAFYLCASSIGPPAGATGELFFGEGSRLTVL.

This clone was counted at least ten times. The read is 3 residues too short to cover the CDR3 end, so that end is filled in from the germline J gene. This chain links TRBV19 with TRBJ1-5; D might be TRBD1 (5 bases). Per the germline V gene, CDR1 is LNHDA and CDR2 is SQIVND (reference sequence). The CDR3 consists of 16 residues. The V gene lost 10 bases and the J gene lost 0 bases, with 19 bases spanning the gap. CDR3 loop: CATQGAGGVSNQPQHF. The CDR3 DNA, read in part, is TGTGCCACCCAGGGTGCCGGAGGGGTTAGCAATCAGCCC.

A few counts support this clone. The CDR3 end is not reached by the read, which stops 3 residues before it; the germline J gene fills it in. Different DNA sequences within this sample yield the same CDR3. This chain uses TRBV20-1 with TRBJ2-7; no firm D call. Looked up from germline, CDR1 is DFQATT and CDR2 is SNEGSKA (reference sequence). Trimming left V 1 base short and J 6 bases short, with 22 bases between. This CDR3 is 16 amino acids long. CDR3 DNA (partial): TGCAGTGCTAGAGTCCCCCGTGGTGGAGAACCGGGCGAG. This encodes CSARVPRGGEPGE. The complete CDR3 sequence is CSARVPRGGEPGEQYF.

At least ten counts were recorded for this clone. The observed sequence ends 3 residues before the CDR3 terminus, with the missing tail filled in from the germline J gene. The rearrangement links TRBV19 to TRBJ2-2; 7 bases match TRBD1. The CDR3 runs to 15 residues. V dropped 1 base and J dropped 7; count of bases not matched to a gene: 6. Germline CDR1 reads LNHDA; CDR2 reads SQIVND (reference sequence). The covered CDR3 bases are TGTGCCAGTAGTATAGTACAGGGGCGCCGCGGGGAG. The encoded protein is CASSIVQGRRGE. The CDR3, in full, reads CASSIVQGRRGELFF.

The CDR3 is CAWSQGETQYF. CDR3 bases read: TGTGCCTGGTCCCAGGGGGAGACC. The chain joins TRBV30 to TRBJ2-5, with D maybe TRBD1 (6 bases). Read sequence stops 3 residues before the CDR3 end, and the germline J gene provides the missing end. Germline loops: CDR1 GTSNPN, CDR2 SVGIG (reference sequence). Trimming stripped 5 bases from V and 5 bases from J, with 9 bases between. The CDR3 has 11 residues. Variable domain in full (rest from reference TRBV30 and TRBJ2-5): SQTIHQWPATLVQPVGSPLSLECTVEGTSNPNLYWYRQAAGRGLQLLFYSVGIGQISSEVPQNLSASRPQDRQFILSSKKLLLSDSGFYLCAWSQGETQYFGPGTRLLVL.

In its sample, this clone was seen many times. The read ends 3 residues before the CDR3 terminus; that terminus is restored from the germline J gene. The chain couples TRBV7-2 to TRBJ1-5, with TRBD1 as a possible D gene (5 bases). Per germline, CDR1 SGHTA and CDR2 FQGNSA. CDR3 length equals 14 residues. V lost 2 bases and J 4 bases, leaving 9 bases between the germline ends. CDR3 sequence: CASSLSSGNQPQHF. The part of the CDR3 DNA that was read is TGTGCCAGCAGCTTATCATCAGGGAATCAGCCC.

A word on this clone: The DNA ends 3 residues before the CDR3 does, and the rest of the CDR3 is filled in from the germline J gene. The chain employs TRBV7-9 and TRBJ1-2, with D uncertain. This CDR3 contains 14 residues. V was cut by 1 base and J by 4 bases, with 10 bases left in between. The germline V gene has CDR1 SEHNR and CDR2 FQNEAQ (reference sequence). The chain's CDR3 is CASSLGAVSYGYTF. The sequenced CDR3 bases are TGTGCCAGCAGCTTAGGGGCCGTCAGCTATGGC.

Remarks on this clone: The DNA ends 3 residues before the CDR3 does, and the rest of the CDR3 is filled in from the germline J gene. This chain links TRBV6-1 with TRBJ2-1; D possibly matches TRBD1 or TRBD2 (6 bases each). V was cut by 6 bases and J by 8 bases, with 14 bases left in between. The CDR3 totals 13 residues. The V gene's germline CDR1 is MNHNS and CDR2 SASEGT. The CDR3 sequence: CASREQGGHEQFF. CDR3 DNA, as far as it was read: TGTGCCAGCAGAGAACAGGGAGGTCATGAG.

As concerns this clone: The CDR3 is cut off 3 residues early in the read; its end comes from the germline J gene. The V gene is TRBV5-1, the J gene TRBJ2-7; 10 bases fit TRBD2. The CDR3 sequence is 15 residues long. Germline trimming cut 3 bases from V and 3 bases from J; bases unmatched to any gene: 6. Germline-derived CDR1 and CDR2 are SGHRS and YFSETQ. The DNA read from the CDR3 is TGCGCCAGCAGCTGGTCTAGCGGGAGAGTCTACGAG. Translating it yields CASSWSSGRVYE. The whole CDR3 sequence is CASSWSSGRVYEQYF.

This clone was detected many times. The DNA ends 3 residues before the CDR3 does, and the rest of the CDR3 is filled in from the germline J gene. V usage is TRBV20-1 and J usage is TRBJ2-7; TRBD2 matches 10 bases. The V gene's germline CDR1 is DFQATT and CDR2 SNEGSKA (reference sequence). The trim removed 7 bases at V and 4 bases at J, leaving 7 bases unmatched. The CDR3 sequence is 13 residues long. Incomplete CDR3 DNA: TGCAGTGTAAGCGGGAGGGCAAGGTACGAG. It is translated as CSVSGRARYE. The full CDR3 protein is CSVSGRARYEQYF.

For this clone: The CDR3 extends 3 residues past the end of the read, so its final part is completed from the germline J gene. The J gene is TRBJ2-7, the V gene TRBV18; 9 bases map to TRBD1. Germline lookup yields CDR1 KGHSH and CDR2 LQKENI. The V segment lost 4 bases and the J segment 1 base; nucleotides outside the gene matches: 8. CDR3 size: 16 residues. The sequenced CDR3 bases are TGTGCCAGCTCACTCGGGACAGGGAAGTTTTCCTACGAG. Its translation is CASSLGTGKFSYE. The complete CDR3 protein is CASSLGTGKFSYEQYF.

This clone was counted many times. The observed sequence ends 3 residues before the CDR3 terminus, with the missing tail filled in from the germline J gene. The chain uses TRBV19 and TRBJ2-7, with TRBD2 matching 8 bases. This CDR3 comprises 16 residues. Germline trimming cut 7 bases from V and 3 bases from J; bases unmatched to any gene: 14. Germline CDR1 is LNHDA and CDR2 is SQIVND (reference sequence). The covered CDR3 bases are TGTGCCAGTACCCAAAGCCCGGGACTAGGGCTCTACGAG. It yields the protein CASTQSPGLGLYE. The full-length CDR3 reads as CASTQSPGLGLYEQYF.

This clone was counted ten times or more. The read terminates 3 residues ahead of where the CDR3 ends, so the germline J gene completes it. The chain has TRBV5-1 and TRBJ1-2; D might be TRBD1 (5 bases). The length of the CDR3 is 15 residues. Germline CDR1 and CDR2: SGHRS and YFSETQ. CDR3 residues: CASSWGQVKGTGYTF. The part of the CDR3 DNA that was read is TGCGCCAGCAGCTGGGGCCAGGTTAAAGGTACCGGC.